This entry describes one TCR beta chain. Its matching antigen is unknown. Assay used: immunoSEQ multiplex PCR; TCRdb lists only in-frame clones, some missing. The sample shows some 160,000 clones, under 95% of them seen only once. This entry belongs to a study of T cell responses to AZD1222 COVID-19 vaccine. Study-wide points: It should be noted that donors were predominantly white British and more often female, and clonal diversity was possibly underestimated. Two AZD1222 doses significantly raised spike-specific TCR breadth and depth over controls. Spike as a whole was targeted by vaccine-associated CD4 TCRs, dominant at 160-218 and 743-854.

Second doses were pooled across both intervals (about 4 or about 12 weeks). The germline gives CDR1 LGHDT, CDR2 YNNKEL (reference sequence). J lost 5 bases, V lost 3 bases, and 10 bases had no gene match. There are 16 residues in the CDR3. The chain links TRBV3-1 (or the pseudogene TRBV3-2) to TRBJ1-2; 9 bases map to TRBD1. The starting material was peripheral blood, obtained 28 days after the second AZD1222 dose. This clonotype originated in an adult who received the AZD1222 COVID-19 vaccine. CDR3 DNA sequence: TGTGCCAGCAGCCACCTATCCCCGGGACAGGGTTATGGCTACACCTTC. Translation gives CASSHLSPGQGYGYTF.